This entry is about one T cell receptor beta chain. This entry is derived from a study of cytomegalovirus exposure and HLA in healthy donors. The germline V gene has CDR1 SEHNR and CDR2 FQNEAQ (reference sequence). This CDR3 contains 15 residues. Trimming cost V 6 bases and J 2 bases, with 17 bases left between them. In the PCR, 60 Vbeta and 13 Jbeta primers were used. Method: immunoSEQ multiplex PCR; TCRdb's copy keeps in-frame clones and lacks some. The sample carries tens of thousands of clones, roughly 73% recorded once. Sequenced: PBMCs. This TCR came from a male donor in good health and CMV-seropositive. V usage is TRBV7-9 and J usage is TRBJ2-7; possible D gene TRBD2, 7 bases. CDR3 DNA: TGTGCCAGCAGTGGGGGGGCAGGGGTACCCTACGAGCAGTACTTC. Residues: CASSGGAGVPYEQYF. The full variable domain, its missing parts supplied by reference TRBV7-9 and TRBJ2-7, is DTGVSQNPRHKITKRGQNVTFRCDPISEHNRLYWYRQTLGQGPEFLTYFQNEAQLEKSRLLSDRFSAERPKGSFSTLEIQRTEQGDSAMYLCASSGGAGVPYEQYFGPGTRLTVT.